The following is a T cell receptor beta chain sequence with its context. The record originates from a study of blood T cell repertoires in COVID-19. Study overall: PBMCs, B-cell-depleted T cells, or T cells provided the cDNA or gDNA that made up the material.

This CDR3 is 13 amino acids long. Trimming took off 5 bases at V and 7 bases at J, with 13 bases between the two ends. The germline V gene has CDR1 SGHDT and CDR2 YYEEEE. In the original processing: Amplification of reference gene primers provided the estimated nucleated cell counts. Some clones are missing from TCRdb's copy, which holds only in-frame ones; the method was immunoSEQ multiplex PCR. The V and J calls and clone size are taken from that table; D and trimming were inferred from the DNA. The profile covers approximately 100,000 clones, with 80% to 95% appearing a single time and 5.7% taken by the ten largest.

The chain recombines TRBV5-6 with TRBJ1-5; perhaps TRBD1 as D (6 bases). This sequence originates from a man aged 50 to 60 with active COVID-19. Sequenced material: peripheral blood. The CDR3 spells CASRSGARQPQHF. The CDR3 DNA sequence: TGTGCCAGCAGATCAGGGGCCAGGCAGCCCCAGCATTTT.